This passage covers 28 T cell receptor beta chains from one sample sequenced in a study of T cells after yellow fever vaccination. TCRdb used MiXCR to reprocess the 5' RACE reads, holding one entry per CDR3 protein. The repertoire has about 210,000 distinct CDR3 sequences, 6.7% of them found once; the top ten carry approximately 0.99%. Sequences were derived from CD4+ T cells sorted from PBMCs, sampled on the day of the yellow fever booster vaccination. The receptors derive from a man in his thirties or forties who received the YFV17D yellow fever vaccine.

The sample holds many counts of this clonotype. V is TRBV3-1 and J is TRBJ1-1, with D maybe TRBD1 (6 bases). The CDR3 consists of 14 residues. Trimming shortened V by 4 bases and J by 4 bases, and 13 bases separated the two germline ends. In germline, CDR1 is LGHDT, CDR2 YNNKEL (reference sequence). This chain's CDR3 is CASSRGGAGTEAFF. In DNA form, the CDR3 reads TGTGCCAGCAGCCGTGGGGGCGCTGGCACTGAAGCTTTCTTT. Together with reference TRBV3-1 and TRBJ1-1, the CDR3 gives the full variable domain: DTAVSQTPKYLVTQMGNDKSIKCEQNLGHDTMYWYKQDSKKFLKIMFSYNNKELIINETVPNRFSPKSPDKAHLNLHINSLELGDSAVYFCASSRGGAGTEAFFGQGTRLTVV.

This clonotype was seen at least ten times. V and J are TRBV4-3 and TRBJ2-1; D is undetermined. V shed 0 bases and J shed 4 bases, with 4 bases lying between them. Germline assignment: CDR1 LGHNA and CDR2 YSLEER. The CDR3 length is 13 residues. In nucleotides, the CDR3 is TGCGCCAGCAGCCAAGACCCTTACAATGAGCAGTTCTTC. This gives the protein CASSQDPYNEQFF.

Comment on this clonotype: This clone may be a read error of a much larger clone one base away. The chain links TRBV5-1 to TRBJ2-2; 10 bases fit TRBD2. The CDR3 contains 16 residues. The germline V gene has CDR1 SGHRS and CDR2 YFSETQ. CDR3 loop: CVSSLSLAGAFGELFF. CDR3 DNA sequence: TGCGTCAGCAGCTTGTCTCTAGCGGGAGCCTTCGGGGAGCTGTTTTTT.

J is TRBJ2-1 and V is TRBV7-8, with D uncertain. V lost 2 bases and J 6 bases, leaving 17 bases between the germline ends. Germline-derived CDR1 and CDR2 are SGHVS and FQNEAQ. This CDR3 region has 16 residues. CDR3 DNA sequence: TGTGCCAGCAGCTTAATGGCACTAACCCTCTCCAATGAGCAGTTCTTC. Its protein product is CASSLMALTLSNEQFF.

There are many counts of this clonotype. V gene TRBV20-1 combines with J gene TRBJ2-1, with D uncertain. CDR3 length: 13 residues. V lost 3 bases, J lost 7 bases, and 13 bases lay in between. The germline V gene has CDR1 DFQATT and CDR2 SNEGSKA (reference sequence). The CDR3: CSARVAVLNEQFF. As DNA, the CDR3 is TGCAGTGCTAGGGTCGCCGTACTAAATGAGCAGTTCTTC.

This clonotype was counted at least ten times. V is TRBV20-1 and J is TRBJ1-2; D is uncertain. Germline-derived CDR1 and CDR2 are DFQATT and SNEGSKA (reference sequence). The V and J ends lost 0 bases and 4 bases respectively, with 18 bases between them. The CDR3 runs 16 residues. CDR3 nucleotides: TGCAGTGCTAGAGATCATCTGCTGGCGGCAGGCTATGGCTACACCTTC. Protein product: CSARDHLLAAGYGYTF.

The gene calls are TRBV6-2 or TRBV6-3 and TRBJ1-5; D is unresolved. The CDR3 has 13 amino acids. Per germline, CDR1 MNHEY and CDR2 SVGEGT. Trimming took 8 bases from V and 2 from J, leaving 10 bases between them. This CDR3 reads CASARDGNQPQHF. The DNA of the CDR3 is TGTGCCAGCGCTAGGGATGGCAATCAGCCCCAGCATTTT.

This clonotype was seen at least ten times. The chain is built from TRBV23-1 and TRBJ2-1; 10 nucleotides agree with TRBD2. TRBV23-1 is placed among ORFs of uncertain function. The CDR3 covers 14 residues. V shed 4 bases, J shed 6 bases, and the junction held 3 bases outside the gene matches. This CDR3 reads CASSPGLASNEQFF. In DNA, the CDR3 is TGCGCCAGCAGTCCGGGACTAGCGAGCAATGAGCAGTTCTTC.

V and J are TRBV20-1 and TRBJ2-1, with 9 bases aligning to TRBD2. The CDR3 loop spans 17 amino acids. Looked up from germline, CDR1 is DFQATT and CDR2 is SNEGSKA (reference sequence). V gave up 5 bases and J gave up 0 bases; unmatched junction bases: 11. The chain's CDR3 is CSAQEGLAGRSYNEQFF. The CDR3, as DNA: TGCAGTGCTCAGGAGGGGCTAGCGGGACGCTCCTACAATGAGCAGTTCTTC.

This clonotype was detected only a few times. The chain joins TRBV7-2 to TRBJ1-6, with TRBD1 as a possible D gene (5 bases). This CDR3 spans 15 amino acids. Deletions cut 3 bases from V and 7 bases from J, with 13 bases between. CDR1 and CDR2 (germline): SGHTA, FQGNSA. The CDR3 spells CASSFGGGGNSPLHF. In DNA, the CDR3 is TGTGCCAGCAGCTTTGGGGGTGGGGGAAATTCACCCCTCCACTTT.

This clonotype was seen many times. The V gene is TRBV20-1, the J gene TRBJ1-1; 7 nucleotides match TRBD1. Germline CDR1 and CDR2: DFQATT and SNEGSKA (reference sequence). The ends lost 4 bases at V and 2 bases at J; junction bases unmatched: 7. CDR3 length: 14 residues. Here the CDR3 reads CSATRTGGNTEAFF. The CDR3 nucleotides are TGCAGTGCTACTCGGACAGGAGGTAACACTGAAGCTTTCTTT.

The sample holds many counts of this clonotype. The rearrangement joins TRBV5-6 to TRBJ1-6; D not resolved. CDR1 is SGHDT, CDR2 YYEEEE, per germline. The CDR3 covers 16 residues. Trimming removed 4 bases at V and 0 bases at J, with 11 bases between. Here the CDR3 reads CASSRSSTSYNSPLHF. The CDR3 coding sequence is TGTGCCAGCAGCCGATCGAGCACCTCCTATAATTCACCCCTCCACTTT.

The J gene is TRBJ2-7, the V gene TRBV30; 7 bases fit TRBD2. The CDR3 runs to 12 residues. CDR1 is GTSNPN, CDR2 SVGIG, per germline (reference sequence). Trimming cost V 1 base and J 4 bases; bases outside gene matches: 1. CDR3 sequence (DNA): TGTGCCTGGAGTGCTAGCGGATACGAGCAGTACTTC. Translation gives CAWSASGYEQYF.

This clonotype was observed a few times. The J gene is TRBJ2-6, the V gene TRBV29-1; D possibly corresponds to TRBD1 (6 bases). This CDR3 comprises 13 residues. Germline V lookup: CDR1 SQVTM, CDR2 ANQGSEA. Deletions cut 6 bases from V and 2 bases from J, with 8 bases between. CDR3 nucleotide sequence: TGCAGCGTAACAGGGACTGGGGCCAACGTCCTGACTTTC. This translates into CSVTGTGANVLTF.

The V and J genes are TRBV9 and TRBJ2-3; 11 bases fit TRBD1. This CDR3 contains 17 residues. Germline CDR1 reads SGDLS; CDR2 reads YYNGEE. V trimming: 4 bases; J trimming: 4 bases; junction bases outside the gene matches: 11. Here the CDR3 reads CASSPPSRGQGADTQYF. CDR3 bases: TGTGCCAGCAGCCCCCCTAGTCGGGGACAGGGGGCAGATACGCAGTATTTT.

The chain recombines TRBV7-2 with TRBJ2-2; the D is unclear. CDR1 is SGHTA, CDR2 FQGNSA, per germline. The germline V and J ends were trimmed by 3 bases and 6 bases, with 5 bases remaining between them. This CDR3 region has 12 residues. The CDR3 here is CASSFFPGELFF. As DNA, the CDR3 is TGTGCCAGCAGCTTCTTTCCCGGGGAGCTGTTTTTT.

This clonotype was counted ten times or more. The V and J genes are TRBV6-1 and TRBJ2-6; 13 nucleotides match TRBD2. Germline CDR1 and CDR2: MNHNS and SASEGT. Germline trimming cut 5 bases from V and 0 bases from J; bases unmatched to any gene: 7. The CDR3 covers 19 residues. This chain's CDR3 is CASSQGLAGFVSGANVLTF. The DNA of the CDR3 is TGTGCCAGCAGTCAGGGACTAGCGGGATTCGTCTCTGGGGCCAACGTCCTGACTTTC.

This clonotype has a handful of counts. The CDR3 bases are TGTGCCAGCAGCCAACCCGGACTCAGTAGCGAGCAGTACTTC. Protein sequence: CASSQPGLSSEQYF. This chain joins TRBV13 and TRBJ2-7; a weak D match, TRBD2 (5 bases). Deletions cut 5 bases from V and 6 bases from J, with 17 bases between. This CDR3 is 14 amino acids long. Per the germline V gene, CDR1 is PRHDT and CDR2 is FYEKMQ (reference sequence).

This clonotype has a count of ten or more. The chain combines TRBV7-8 with TRBJ2-1; 7 bases agree with TRBD2. The length of the CDR3 is 14 residues. CDR1 and CDR2 from the germline V gene are SGHVS and FQNEAQ. The ends lost 0 bases at V and 8 bases at J; junction bases unmatched: 4. CDR3 loop: CASSLAGGPYEQFF. The DNA for the CDR3 is TGTGCCAGCAGCTTAGCGGGAGGGCCCTATGAGCAGTTCTTC.

This clonotype appeared many times. The gene calls are TRBV7-2 and TRBJ2-1, with TRBD2 matching over 7 bases. Unmatched junction bases numbered 3, after V lost 1 base and J lost 3 bases. Germline lookup yields CDR1 SGHTA and CDR2 FQGNSA. The CDR3 extends over 15 amino acids. CDR3 in amino acids: CASSLVAGVYNEQFF. CDR3 sequence (DNA): TGTGCCAGCAGCTTAGTAGCGGGTGTCTACAATGAGCAGTTCTTC. The whole variable domain, remainder taken from reference TRBV7-2 and TRBJ2-1, is GAGVSQSPSNKVTEKGKDVELRCDPISGHTALYWYRQSLGQGLEFLIYFQGNSAPDKSGLPSDRFSAERTGGSVSTLTIQRTQQEDSAVYLCASSLVAGVYNEQFFGPGTRLTVL.

The chain combines TRBV20-1 with TRBJ2-6; no definite D call. Germline CDR1 DFQATT, CDR2 SNEGSKA (reference sequence). V was cut by 3 bases and J by 0 bases, with 9 bases left in between. The CDR3 runs 15 residues. CDR3 loop: CSARELYSGANVLTF. The CDR3, as DNA: TGCAGTGCTAGGGAACTTTACTCTGGGGCCAACGTCCTGACTTTC.

This chain uses TRBV29-1 with TRBJ1-5; tentatively, D is TRBD1 (5 bases). This CDR3 region has 11 residues. V was pared by 4 bases and J by 7 bases, with 8 bases between. Germline CDR1 is SQVTM and CDR2 is ANQGSEA. The CDR3 here is CSVGGGQPQHF. The CDR3 DNA reads as TGCAGCGTTGGTGGGGGACAGCCCCAGCATTTT.

Ten or more counts support this clonotype. This chain uses TRBV13 with TRBJ2-2; D ambiguous. The V end lost 5 bases, the J end lost 5 bases, and 6 bases lay between the germline ends. The CDR3 spans 12 residues. Germline V gene data show CDR1 as PRHDT and CDR2 as FYEKMQ (reference sequence). CDR3 bases: TGTGCCAGCAGCCCCCAAACCGGGGAGCTGTTTTTT. This codes for CASSPQTGELFF.

In this sample, this clonotype turned up many times. This chain links TRBV11-2 with TRBJ2-3; D gene uncertain. V was cut by 3 bases and J by 0 bases, with 7 bases left in between. CDR1 is SGHAT, CDR2 FQNNGV, per germline. The CDR3 consists of 14 residues. The CDR3 DNA reads as TGTGCCAGCAGCTTCGGGCGGAGCACAGATACGCAGTATTTT. Translated, it gives CASSFGRSTDTQYF.

This rearrangement joins TRBV7-9 to TRBJ2-5; 8 bases map to TRBD1. From germline, CDR1 is SEHNR and CDR2 FQNEAQ (reference sequence). Trimming at V came to 0 bases and at J to 13 bases, leaving 7 bases not matched to a gene. The CDR3 is 13 amino acids. The CDR3 spells CASSLADWDRLYF. CDR3 bases: TGTGCCAGCAGCTTAGCGGATTGGGACAGGCTGTACTTC.

This clonotype was detected ten times or more. This CDR3 reads CASSPVVETQYF. The CDR3 DNA sequence: TGTGCCAGCAGCCCGGTTGTAGAGACCCAGTACTTC. J is TRBJ2-5 and V is TRBV2, with unresolved D. The V gene lost 6 bases and the J gene lost 4 bases, with 9 bases spanning the gap. CDR3 size: 12 residues. Germline CDR1 and CDR2: SNHLY and FYNNEI.

This clonotype was counted ten times or more. CDR3 sequence (DNA): TGTGCCAGCAGTACCGGAGGGGGGTTGGAGACCCAGTACTTC. Translated: CASSTGGGLETQYF. The genes are TRBV27 and TRBJ2-5; D could derive from TRBD1 or TRBD2 (6 bases each). CDR1 is MNHEY, CDR2 SMNVEV, per germline (reference sequence). The CDR3 runs 14 residues. The V end lost 5 bases, the J end lost 5 bases, and 15 bases lay between the germline ends.

The V gene is TRBV6-1, the J gene TRBJ1-1; D not resolved. Germline-derived CDR1 and CDR2 are MNHNS and SASEGT. Trimming shortened V by 3 bases and J by 8 bases, and 19 bases separated the two germline ends. CDR3 size: 15 residues. The CDR3 is CASSEPVFGRTEAFF. The CDR3 DNA is TGTGCCAGCAGTGAGCCAGTGTTCGGGCGTACAGAAGCTTTCTTT.